A selection of T cell receptor beta chains follows, all from one sample in a study of T cells in Graves' hyperthyroidism and ophthalmopathy. TCRdb recomputed calls from the multiplex PCR reads with MiXCR, one row per CDR3 protein. Here the sample spans more than 450,000 distinct CDR3 sequences, about 15% being singletons. Sequenced sample: blood. These receptors all stem from a woman aged 40-49 years with Graves' hyperthyroidism. Each CDR3 is given with its conserved first and last residue. Fields, in order: V gene, J gene, clone size, D gene, CDR3 DNA, CDR3 protein. A D gene is named only where the DNA matches it firmly. Where a row states a size, it is once, few, many or the class of an expanded clone; other rows omit it.

>TRBV28|TRBJ2-1|NA|TRBD2
TGTGCCAGCAGCAGGACTAGCGGGAGGGCCCTAACCTCCGAGGAGCAGTTCTTC
CASSRTSGRALTSEEQFF
>TRBV12-3/TRBV12-4|TRBJ1-1|NA|NA
TGTGCCAGCAGTAGCTCAGGGGTTGGCACTGAAGCTTTCTTT
CASSSSGVGTEAFF
>TRBV15|TRBJ2-5|many|NA
TGTGCCACCAGCTTCGGGCTGCAAGAGACCCAGTACTTC
CATSFGLQETQYF
>TRBV6-1|TRBJ2-1|NA|TRBD2
TGTGCCAGCAGTCTTACATCGACCGGACTAGCGGGGTACAATGAGCAGTTCTTC
CASSLTSTGLAGYNEQFF
>TRBV11-1|TRBJ2-1|many|NA
TGTGCCAGCGCTAAAATGTGGGTGAGGGTCGACAATGAGCAGTTCTTC
CASAKMWVRVDNEQFF
>TRBV5-1|TRBJ2-5|many|NA
TGCGCCAGCAGCTTGGCGAGGAATCAAGAGACCCAGTACTTC
CASSLARNQETQYF
>TRBV20-1|TRBJ2-7|NA|NA
TGCAGTGCTAGGGTAAATAGCGCCAGAAGCTCCTACGAGCAGTACTTC
CSARVNSARSSYEQYF
>TRBV5-5|TRBJ2-1|many|TRBD2
TGTGCCAGCAGCATCCGGACTAGGAGTTTAGACAATGAGCAGTTCTTC
CASSIRTRSLDNEQFF
>TRBV28|TRBJ2-7|NA|TRBD2
TGTGCCAGCAGTCCCCTGGGAGGGACCTACTCCTACGAGCAGTACTTC
CASSPLGGTYSYEQYF
>TRBV6-5|TRBJ2-3|NA|NA
TGTGCCAGCAGCACGGAAGGATCTAGCACAGATACGCAGTATTTT
CASSTEGSSTDTQYF
>TRBV29-1|TRBJ1-2|NA|NA
TGCAGCGTTGAAGATGCGCGGACAGCCTATGGCTACACCTTC
CSVEDARTAYGYTF
>TRBV30|TRBJ1-1|many|NA
TGTGCCTGGAGTGTACTGGGGAGCGCTGAAGCTTTCTTT
CAWSVLGSAEAFF
>TRBV12-3/TRBV12-4|TRBJ1-5|few|NA
TGTGCCAGCAGTCCTCGGACAGAGTATCAGCCCCAGCATTTT
CASSPRTEYQPQHF
>TRBV20-1|TRBJ2-3|NA|TRBD2
TGCAGTGCTAGAGAGCAAGCGGGAGTGGTAGATACGCAGTATTTT
CSAREQAGVVDTQYF
>TRBV7-8|TRBJ2-7|many|NA
TGTGCCAGCAGCTTAGATGGGGCCGAGCGCAAGCAGTACTTC
CASSLDGAERKQYF
>TRBV5-1|TRBJ2-7|many|NA
TGCGCCAGCAGCTTGGACCGATCAGGCTCCTACGAGCAGTACTTC
CASSLDRSGSYEQYF
>TRBV20-1|TRBJ2-7|many|NA
TGCAGTGCTAGAGCGTGGGGGAGCTCCTACGAGCAGTACTTC
CSARAWGSSYEQYF
>TRBV6-1|TRBJ2-3|NA|TRBD1
TGTGCCAGCAGTGGTAAGGGGGCGGACAGCACAGATACGCAGTATTTT
CASSGKGADSTDTQYF
>TRBV6-1|TRBJ2-5|many|TRBD2
TGTGCCAGCAAAGGGGCAGCGGGGGAGACCCAGTACTTC
CASKGAAGETQYF
>TRBV20-1|TRBJ1-1|many|NA
TGCAGTGCTAGAGAGGGGGGGCGTGAGACTGAAGCTTTCTTT
CSAREGGRETEAFF
>TRBV5-1|TRBJ2-1|NA|TRBD2
TGCGCCAGCAGACTATTAGCGGGAAGCTCCTACAATGAGCAGTTCTTC
CASRLLAGSSYNEQFF
>TRBV20-1|TRBJ2-1|few|TRBD2
TGCAGTGCTACCCCGGGACTAGCGGGTCCTGAGCAGTTCTTC
CSATPGLAGPEQFF
>TRBV7-8|TRBJ2-6|many|TRBD1
TGTGCCAGCAGCTTTATTGTGGCAGGGGGCCTCTCTGGGGCCAACGTCCTGACTTTC
CASSFIVAGGLSGANVLTF
>TRBV28|TRBJ2-2|many|TRBD1
TGTGCCAGCAGAAGGACAGGGAAGTTTCCCGGGGAGCTGTTTTTT
CASRRTGKFPGELFF
>TRBV10-3|TRBJ2-3|NA|NA
TGTGCCATCGGGTCCCCTAGCACAGATACGCAGTATTTT
CAIGSPSTDTQYF
>TRBV12-3/TRBV12-4|TRBJ1-2|many|NA
TGTGCCAGCAATTCGGGGGGCTACTATGGCTACACCTTC
CASNSGGYYGYTF
>TRBV19|TRBJ2-5|NA|NA
TGTGCCAGTAGTGCGTACGGGGGCGGTCGAGAGACCCAGTACTTC
CASSAYGGGRETQYF
>TRBV28|TRBJ1-1|many|NA
TGTGCCAGCAGTTTAATTTTGCCGGGACGGGACACTGAAGCTTTCTTT
CASSLILPGRDTEAFF
>TRBV7-9|TRBJ2-5|many|TRBD1
TGTGCCAGCAGCTTCCCCCGGGGGACAGGGAATCAAGAGACCCAGTACTTC
CASSFPRGTGNQETQYF
>TRBV6-1|TRBJ2-1|few|TRBD1
TGTGCCAGCAGTGAAAGGGACAGGGGGTGGAATGAGCAGTTCTTC
CASSERDRGWNEQFF
>TRBV12-3/TRBV12-4|TRBJ2-7|NA|NA
TGTGCCAGCAGTTTAAATATGGCCGAGCAGTACTTC
CASSLNMAEQYF
>TRBV12-3/TRBV12-4|TRBJ2-5|NA|NA
TGTGCCAGCAGTTTCCCCCGAGAGACCCAGTACTTC
CASSFPRETQYF
>TRBV7-9|TRBJ2-1|NA|NA
TGTGCCAGCTCCATTTCGGGGGAAGGTGTAGATGAGCAGTTCTTC
CASSISGEGVDEQFF
>TRBV30|TRBJ2-1|NA|TRBD2
TGTGCCTGGAGACTAGCGGGGGCCTCCTACAATGAGCAGTTCTTC
CAWRLAGASYNEQFF
>TRBV6-2/TRBV6-3|TRBJ2-2|NA|TRBD1
TGTGCCAGCGTCCGGGGACAGGGGGAAACCGGGGAGCTGTTTTTT
CASVRGQGETGELFF
>TRBV7-2|TRBJ1-6|NA|NA
TGTGCCAGCAGCTTAGCAACAGCCAATTCACCCCTCCACTTT
CASSLATANSPLHF
>TRBV19|TRBJ1-1|once|NA
TGTGCCACCTCTTTGGGCTTGGGTGAAGCTTTCTTT
CATSLGLGEAFF
>TRBV5-1|TRBJ2-3|many|TRBD2
TGCGCCAGCAGCTACGTGCCTCAACTAGCGGGAGTTTTGGATACGCAGTATTTT
CASSYVPQLAGVLDTQYF
>TRBV2|TRBJ1-5|many|TRBD1
TGTGCCAGCAGTGAAGCAACAGGGGGTCAGCCCCAGCATTTT
CASSEATGGQPQHF
>TRBV28|TRBJ2-7|NA|NA
TGTGCCAGCACCGACCCACAGGCCACCTACGAGCAGTACTTC
CASTDPQATYEQYF
>TRBV12-3/TRBV12-4|TRBJ1-1|many|NA
TGTGCCAGCAGTTTAGATCCGGGGATTGTGGAAGCTTTCTTT
CASSLDPGIVEAFF
>TRBV5-1|TRBJ2-3|few|NA
TGCGCCAGCAGACGACTTCAGCGCACAGATACGCAGTATTTT
CASRRLQRTDTQYF
>TRBV5-1|TRBJ1-4|NA|TRBD1
TGCGCCAGCAGCATAGGACAGGGTAGCCAAACTAATGAAGAACTGTTTTTT
CASSIGQGSQTNEELFF
>TRBV6-2/TRBV6-3|TRBJ2-7|NA|NA
TGTGCCAGCAGTTCTGCAACGTACTACGAGCAGTACTTC
CASSSATYYEQYF
>TRBV19|TRBJ2-3|many|NA
TGTGCCAGTACTCTGGACGGACGTCACACAGATACGCAGTATTTT
CASTLDGRHTDTQYF
>TRBV5-1|TRBJ2-2|many|TRBD2
TGCGCCAGCAGCTTGCCGGCTAGCGGGAACACCGGGGAGCTGTTTTTT
CASSLPASGNTGELFF
>TRBV20-1|TRBJ2-3|many|TRBD2
TGCAGTGCTATCAATACCGGGGGAGGGCTAGCGGGTCGCACAGATACGCAGTATTTT
CSAINTGGGLAGRTDTQYF
>TRBV10-1|TRBJ2-2|NA|TRBD2
TGCGCCAGCAGTGAGCCAGCGGGAGGCACCGGGGAGCTGTTTTTT
CASSEPAGGTGELFF
>TRBV20-1|TRBJ2-7|NA|TRBD2
TGCAGTGCTAGGGGAGGACTAGCGGGAGTAGGGGAGCAGTACTTC
CSARGGLAGVGEQYF
>TRBV19|TRBJ1-5|few|NA
TGTGCCAGTAGTATAGTGGCAGATAGCAATCAGCCCCAGCATTTT
CASSIVADSNQPQHF
>TRBV30|TRBJ1-5|NA|NA
TGTGCCTGGACCCTCGGGGGGGATCAGCCCCAGCATTTT
CAWTLGGDQPQHF
>TRBV20-1|TRBJ2-5|many|NA
TGCAGTGCTACCGATGGACGGGCCAACGCCCAGTACTTC
CSATDGRANAQYF
>TRBV2|TRBJ1-1|many|TRBD1
TGTGCCAGCAGTGAAGAGGGACAGGGCATAGGGACTGAAGCTTTCTTT
CASSEEGQGIGTEAFF
>TRBV7-6|TRBJ2-5|many|NA
TGTGCCAGCAGGGAGACAGCGGAACGTTGGGAGACCCAGTACTTC
CASRETAERWETQYF